A selection of T cell receptor beta chains follows, all from one sample in a study of blood T cells in healthy people across ages. TCRdb called the 5' RACE reads again in MiXCR, with one record for every CDR3 protein. The repertoire consists of 2 million or so distinct CDR3 sequences, with around 48% occurring once and the leading ten covering over 2%. Sequencing was done on a sample of blood. Receptor source: a middle-aged woman in good health. CDR3s include the opening cysteine and the closing phenylalanine or tryptophan. D genes are given only for firm matches. Clone size appears in some rows only: once, few, many, or a class for an expanded clone.

>-|TRBJ2-4|-|TRBV5-1
CASSLAGTPYPGEQYF
TGCGCCAGCAGCTTGGCCGGGACGCCCTACCCAGGGGAGCAGTACTTC
>TRBD1|TRBJ1-2|few|TRBV7-2
CASSRLPGQGTDGYTF
TGTGCCAGCAGTCGTTTGCCGGGACAGGGTACGGATGGCTACACCTTC
>-|TRBJ2-1|-|TRBV4-3
CASSQDTGERSNEQFF
TGCGCCAGCAGCCAAGATACAGGTGAACGGAGCAATGAGCAGTTCTTC
>-|TRBJ1-1|-|TRBV29-1
CSGKWGTNTEAFF
TGCAGCGGCAAATGGGGGACGAACACTGAAGCTTTCTTT
>TRBD2|TRBJ2-2|-|TRBV5-5
CASSLRSGGADTGELFF
TGTGCCAGCAGCTTGCGAAGCGGGGGGGCCGACACCGGGGAGCTGTTTTTT
>-|TRBJ2-7|-|TRBV7-4
CASLLGLPRYEQYF
TGTGCCAGCCTTCTAGGACTACCGAGGTACGAGCAGTACTTC
>TRBD1|TRBJ1-2|-|TRBV7-9
CASRPTGGRGYTF
TGTGCCAGCAGACCGACAGGGGGTCGTGGCTACACCTTC
>-|TRBJ1-6|-|TRBV7-2
CASSSRGTQQNSPLHF
TGTGCCAGCAGCTCCCGGGGGACGCAACAGAATTCACCCCTCCACTTT
>-|TRBJ2-7|many|TRBV15
CATSRAVGNYEQYF
TGTGCCACCAGCAGAGCTGTAGGCAACTACGAGCAGTACTTC
>TRBD1|TRBJ2-4|-|TRBV6-5
CATRQGKNIQYF
TGTGCCACAAGACAGGGGAAAAACATTCAGTACTTC
>TRBD1|TRBJ1-4|-|TRBV7-3
CASSGPPQGAVEKLFF
TGTGCCAGCAGCGGCCCACCTCAGGGGGCGGTTGAAAAACTGTTTTTT
>TRBD2|TRBJ2-1|-|TRBV7-3
CASSLKLAGESNEQFF
TGTGCCAGCAGCCTAAAGCTAGCGGGGGAATCCAATGAGCAGTTCTTC
>TRBD1|TRBJ2-7|few|TRBV6-2/TRBV6-3
CASSTAGTGGREQYF
TGTGCCAGCAGTACGGCCGGGACAGGGGGTCGCGAGCAGTACTTC
>-|TRBJ2-1|-|TRBV11-2
CASRPRVQAPNEQFF
TGTGCCAGCAGACCGCGAGTGCAGGCACCCAATGAGCAGTTCTTC
>-|TRBJ2-7|few|TRBV4-1
CASSQIRQASSYEQYF
TGCGCCAGCAGCCAAATTCGACAGGCAAGCTCCTACGAGCAGTACTTC